The entry below describes one T cell receptor (beta chain). The CDR3 length is 14 residues. Germline V CDR1 and CDR2: SGHTA, FQGTGA. V was shortened by 3 bases and J by 5 bases, with 11 bases between the two germline ends. This specimen belongs to a study of CD8 T cells in Susac syndrome. Reverse transcription used about 0.5 to 1 ug RNA and random hexamers. MiXCR, run by TCRdb on the immunoSEQ multiplex PCR reads, gives a single entry per CDR3 protein. This table has roughly 140,000 distinct CDR3 sequences, 90% to 95% appearing once. TCR beta sequencing was performed on blood CD8+ and CD4+ T cells. CD8+ and CD4+ T cells were negatively isolated; TEMRA cells were FACS-enriched.

The sequence was collected from a human donor in good health. This chain links TRBV7-3 with TRBJ2-1; tentatively, D is TRBD2 (6 bases). Sequenced sample: CD8+ T cells from PBMCs. CDR3 loop: CASSLAGYNNEQFF. CDR3 in DNA: TGTGCCAGCAGCTTGGCGGGATATAACAATGAGCAGTTCTTC.